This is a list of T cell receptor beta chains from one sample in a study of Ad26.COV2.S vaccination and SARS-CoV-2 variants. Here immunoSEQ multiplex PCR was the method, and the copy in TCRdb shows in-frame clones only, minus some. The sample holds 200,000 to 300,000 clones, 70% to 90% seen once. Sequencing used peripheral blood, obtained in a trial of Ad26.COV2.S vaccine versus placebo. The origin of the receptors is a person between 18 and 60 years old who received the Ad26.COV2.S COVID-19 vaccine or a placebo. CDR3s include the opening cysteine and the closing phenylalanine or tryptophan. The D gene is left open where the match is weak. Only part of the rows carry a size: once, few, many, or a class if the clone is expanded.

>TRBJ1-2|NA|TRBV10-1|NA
CASSDSNRALNYGYTF
TGCGCCAGCAGTGACTCAAACAGGGCACTTAACTATGGCTACACCTTC
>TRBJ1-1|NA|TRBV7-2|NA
CASSLRSSLNTEAFF
TGTGCCAGCAGCTTAAGGTCTTCATTGAACACTGAAGCTTTCTTT
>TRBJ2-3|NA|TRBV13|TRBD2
CASSRTSGGARDTQYF
TGTGCCAGCAGCCGGACTAGCGGGGGGGCCCGGGATACGCAGTATTTT
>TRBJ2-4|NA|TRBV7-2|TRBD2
CASSLELAGKNIQYF
TGTGCCAGCAGCTTAGAACTAGCGGGGAAGAACATTCAGTACTTC
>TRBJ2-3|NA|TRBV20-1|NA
CSASLAAPLEQYF
TGCAGTGCTAGTTTAGCGGCCCCTTTGGAGCAGTATTTT
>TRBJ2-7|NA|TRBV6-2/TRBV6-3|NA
CASSYSIAREQYF
TGTGCCAGCAGTTACTCGATCGCTCGAGAGCAGTACTTC
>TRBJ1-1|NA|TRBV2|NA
CASRGRLMNTEAFF
TGTGCCAGCCGAGGGCGCCTCATGAACACTGAAGCTTTCTTT
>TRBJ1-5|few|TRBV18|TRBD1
CASSHGPSGQGRQPQHF
TGTGCCAGCTCACACGGCCCTTCGGGACAGGGGAGGCAGCCCCAGCATTTT
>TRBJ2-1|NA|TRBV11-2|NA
CASSLGTTNEQFF
TGTGCCAGCAGCTTAGGGACCACCAATGAGCAGTTCTTC
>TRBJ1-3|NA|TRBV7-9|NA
CASSSSTTGNTIYF
TGTGCCAGCAGCTCCTCGACTACGGGAAACACCATATATTTT
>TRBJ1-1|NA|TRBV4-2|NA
CASSQEYGESRRAFF
TGTGCCAGCAGCCAAGAGTACGGGGAGAGTCGGAGAGCTTTCTTT
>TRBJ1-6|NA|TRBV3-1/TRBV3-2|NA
CASSQGTGRLNSPLHF
TGTGCCAGCAGCCAAGGTACTGGACGGCTAAATTCACCCCTCCACTTT
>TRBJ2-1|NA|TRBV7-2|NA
CASSFPPRDNSYNEQFF
TGTGCCAGCAGCTTCCCCCCCCGGGACAACTCCTACAATGAGCAGTTCTTC
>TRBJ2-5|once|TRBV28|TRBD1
CASTQGLKGTQYF
TGTGCCAGCACACAGGGGCTTAAGGGGACCCAGTACTTC